This TCR beta chain was captured by sequencing in a study of cytomegalovirus exposure and HLA in healthy donors. Broader study findings: There were reportedly fewer N-insertions in an Asian-associated ancestry cluster than the approximately 670-donor mean, in a later analysis. The CMV antigen specificity of a few CMV-associated chains was confirmed through in vitro analysis.

Primers: 60 Vbeta forward and 13 Jbeta reverse. Sequencing was performed with immunoSEQ multiplex PCR; in TCRdb, only in-frame clones are kept and a portion is missing. The table lists some 150,000 clones, about 80% of them singletons. A remark on this clone: No antigen is known for it.

The CDR3 has 13 amino acids. CDR1 is MDHEN, CDR2 SYDVKM, per germline. J was trimmed by 7 bases and V by 6 bases; bases with no gene match: 6. Sequencing was done on a sample of PBMCs. The clonotype comes from a man younger than 45 in good health and CMV-seropositive. The chain carries TRBV28 and TRBJ2-1, with 7 nucleotides matching TRBD2. As DNA, the CDR3 is TGTGCCAGCAGGCGGGAGATCGGTAATGAGCAGTTCTTC. Amino acid sequence: CASRREIGNEQFF.